At least ten counts were recorded for the clone carrying this T cell receptor (beta chain). Its matching antigen is unknown. The source of the sample is a study of T-cell reconstitution after alpha-beta-depleted transplantation in children. As it was prepared, the TCRbeta library received unique molecular identifiers. Using its own MiXCR run on the PCR reads, TCRdb lists one record per CDR3 protein. The data show 55,000 to 85,000 distinct CDR3 sequences, roughly a tenth seen once. Study-wide points: Newly made T cells mostly supplied T-cell counts and diversity one year after transplant. Where alpha-beta T cells came from about two months after transplant was reportedly several hundred expanded graft clones.

The origin of this receptor is a boy aged 5 to 17 with acute myeloid leukemia, due to receive a stem cell transplant. Sequencing was performed on PBMCs, taken before TCRalphabeta/CD19-depleted stem cell transplant.

The CDR3 DNA sequence: TGCGCCAGCAGCGTGAGTCCCAGCGGGGTCAACGAGCAGTACTTC. This translates into CASSVSPSGVNEQYF. The rearrangement joins TRBV5-1 to TRBJ2-7; 7 nucleotides match TRBD2. In germline, CDR1 is SGHRS, CDR2 YFSETQ. V dropped 4 bases and J dropped 5; count of bases not matched to a gene: 12. CDR3 length equals 15 residues. The whole variable domain, filled in from reference TRBV5-1 and TRBJ2-7, reads KAGVTQTPRYLIKTRGQQVTLSCSPISGHRSVSWYQQTPGQGLQFLFEYFSETQRNKGNFPGRFSGRQFSNSRSEMNVSTLELGDSALYLCASSVSPSGVNEQYFGPGTRLTVT.